The 28 T cell receptor beta chains below come from one sample, sequenced in a study of blood T cell repertoires in COVID-19. Clones were sequenced by immunoSEQ multiplex PCR, and TCRdb holds only the in-frame ones, with some missing. This table has 140,000 to 150,000 clones, around 76% appearing once. Sample: peripheral blood. Receptor source: a man in his sixties with acute or convalescent COVID-19.

The CDR3 is CASSIQGLHGELFF. CDR3 nucleotide sequence: TGTGCCAGTAGTATCCAGGGACTCCACGGGGAGCTGTTTTTT. The chain joins TRBV19 to TRBJ2-2; TRBD2 might be the D (6 bases). Trimming pared 3 bases from V and 7 bases from J, leaving 12 bases between. Per germline, CDR1 LNHDA and CDR2 SQIVND (reference sequence). The CDR3 has 14 residues. The whole variable domain, filled in from reference TRBV19 and TRBJ2-2, reads DGGITQSPKYLFRKEGQNVTLSCEQNLNHDAMYWYRQDPGQGLRLIYYSQIVNDFQKGDIAEGYSVSREKKESFPLTVTSAQKNPTAFYLCASSIQGLHGELFFGEGSRLTVL.

This chain connects TRBV30 to TRBJ2-7, with 10 bases lining up with TRBD1. Germline-derived CDR1 and CDR2 are GTSNPN and SVGIG (reference sequence). The CDR3 runs to 15 residues. V lost 0 bases and J lost 2; bases outside the gene matches: 4. The CDR3 nucleotides are TGTGCCTGGAGTGTACCCGGGACAGGGGCCTACGAGCAGTACTTC. It is translated as CAWSVPGTGAYEQYF.

The chain joins TRBV5-1 to TRBJ2-1; 9 bases align to TRBD1. This CDR3 has 20 residues. Germline lookup yields CDR1 SGHRS and CDR2 YFSETQ. Trimming removed 4 bases from V and 2 bases from J; junction bases left unmatched: 19. CDR3 in amino acids: CASSSPGQGPRASPYNEQFF. As DNA, the CDR3 is TGCGCCAGCAGCAGCCCGGGACAGGGACCCAGAGCGAGCCCCTACAATGAGCAGTTCTTC.

The chain recombines TRBV24-1 with TRBJ2-3; 8 positions agree with TRBD2. The junction had 8 bases not matched to a gene; V was cut back by 4 bases and J by 6 bases. This CDR3 contains 15 residues. Germline assignment: CDR1 KGHDR and CDR2 SFDVKD. For the CDR3, the DNA is TGTGCCACCAGTGACATAGGACTAGCACCCGATACGCAGTATTTT. Protein: CATSDIGLAPDTQYF.

The chain carries TRBV27 and TRBJ2-7; D is unresolved. The CDR3 length is 14 residues. V lost 5 bases to trimming and J lost 3 bases, with 14 bases between them. Germline CDR1 is MNHEY and CDR2 is SMNVEV (reference sequence). For the CDR3, the DNA is TGTGCCAGCAGTCCCCAGTCTTACGTCTACGAGCAGTACTTC. Translated: CASSPQSYVYEQYF.

This chain joins TRBV3-1 (or the pseudogene TRBV3-2) and TRBJ2-2; 7 bases are a match to TRBD2. CDR3 length: 18 residues. Per germline, CDR1 LGHDT and CDR2 YNNKEL (reference sequence). Trimming took 0 bases from V and 6 from J; bases not matched to a gene: 13. This chain's CDR3 is CASSQEYYGGSGAGELFF. The DNA for the CDR3 is TGTGCCAGCAGCCAAGAGTATTACGGCGGGAGCGGGGCCGGGGAGCTGTTTTTT.

The chain links TRBV7-6 to TRBJ2-3; no firm D call. The CDR3 runs 15 residues. V lost 3 bases and J lost 4, with 14 bases in between. In germline, CDR1 is SGHVS, CDR2 FNYEAQ. The CDR3 is CASSLRPSAADTQYF. The CDR3 DNA sequence: TGTGCCAGCAGCTTGAGGCCTTCTGCCGCAGATACGCAGTATTTT.

The chain joins TRBV5-1 to TRBJ2-7; 9 positions match TRBD2. CDR3 length: 15 residues. V was clipped by 4 bases and J by 2 bases; unmatched bases: 7. Germline loops: CDR1 SGHRS, CDR2 YFSETQ. The CDR3 DNA sequence: TGCGCCAGCAGCCAAACTAGCGGGCGGGCCTACGAGCAGTACTTC. Its translation is CASSQTSGRAYEQYF.

The chain has TRBV3-1 (or the pseudogene TRBV3-2) and TRBJ2-7; possibly TRBD2 for D (6 bases). The CDR3 sequence is 14 residues long. V lost 3 bases to trimming and J lost 4 bases, with 13 bases between them. The germline CDR1 and CDR2 sequences are LGHDT and YNNKEL (reference sequence). The CDR3 here is CASSQPPGTYEQYF. The DNA of the CDR3 is TGTGCCAGCAGCCAGCCCCCAGGGACTTACGAGCAGTACTTC.

V is TRBV7-9 and J is TRBJ2-1; maybe TRBD1 (5 bases). The CDR3 is 15 amino acids. V was clipped by 4 bases and J by 3 bases, with 13 bases between them. Germline V lookup: CDR1 SEHNR, CDR2 FQNEAQ (reference sequence). CDR3 in amino acids: CASSWGSINYNEQFF. The CDR3 DNA follows: TGTGCCAGCAGCTGGGGCTCTATTAACTACAATGAGCAGTTCTTC.

The chain combines TRBV19 with TRBJ2-7, with 13 nucleotides matching TRBD2. Looked up from germline, CDR1 is LNHDA and CDR2 is SQIVND (reference sequence). The CDR3 has 15 amino acids. Germline trimming cut 6 bases from V and 7 bases from J; bases unmatched to any gene: 9. The CDR3 DNA follows: TGTGCCAGTAGATCACTAGCGGGAGGGCCTGGTGAGCAGTACTTC. Translated, it gives CASRSLAGGPGEQYF.

This clone appeared a few times. The rearrangement joins TRBV2 to TRBJ2-7; D may be TRBD2 (5 bases). The CDR3 is 12 residues long. Between the trimmed V and J ends, which lost 5 bases and 2 bases, there was a span of 7 bases. The germline V gene encodes CDR1 SNHLY and CDR2 FYNNEI. CDR3 bases: TGTGCCAGCAGTCCACTAGCCTACGAGCAGTACTTC. Its protein product is CASSPLAYEQYF.

The V call is TRBV10-2, the J call TRBJ2-5; D may be TRBD2 (5 bases). V lost 7 bases and J lost 9, with 21 bases in between. The CDR3 loop spans 14 amino acids. Germline lookup yields CDR1 WSHSY and CDR2 SAAADI. The CDR3 loop reads CASTLQVPGGAQYF. The CDR3 DNA is TGCGCCAGCACATTGCAAGTGCCAGGAGGAGCCCAGTACTTC.

The chain couples TRBV30 to TRBJ1-6, with D tentatively TRBD1 (5 bases). Per germline, CDR1 GTSNPN and CDR2 SVGIG (reference sequence). The CDR3 is made up of 14 amino acids. V was cut by 5 bases and J by 7 bases, with 15 bases left in between. The CDR3 is CAWDYRAGNSPLHF. The CDR3 region has the DNA TGTGCCTGGGATTATAGGGCAGGGAATTCACCCCTCCACTTT.

This clone was observed at least ten times. The genes are TRBV5-1 and TRBJ2-5; D is perhaps TRBD1 (5 bases). The germline V and J ends were trimmed by 2 bases and 1 base, with 12 bases remaining between them. This CDR3 region has 15 residues. Germline V gene sequence: CDR1 SGHRS, CDR2 YFSETQ. For the CDR3, the DNA is TGCGCCAGCAGCTTCCAGGGAATGGTCCAAGAGACCCAGTACTTC. Protein: CASSFQGMVQETQYF.

This chain joins TRBV19 and TRBJ2-4; a weak D match, TRBD2 (5 bases). Per the germline V gene, CDR1 is LNHDA and CDR2 is SQIVND (reference sequence). There are 15 residues in the CDR3. V shed 3 bases and J shed 0 bases, with 9 bases lying between them. The CDR3 loop is CASSIGVLAKNIQYF. Here the CDR3 DNA reads TGTGCCAGTAGTATCGGGGTTCTAGCCAAAAACATTCAGTACTTC.

In its sample, this clone was seen once. The chain joins TRBV19 to TRBJ1-2, with D perhaps matching TRBD1 (6 bases). With 0 bases removed from V and 3 bases from J, the gap between germline ends came to 14 bases. Germline CDR1 is LNHDA and CDR2 is SQIVND (reference sequence). CDR3 size: 16 residues. CDR3 sequence: CASSIDPPTGYYGYTF. The CDR3 DNA reads as TGTGCCAGTAGTATAGATCCCCCTACAGGGTACTATGGCTACACCTTC.

V is TRBV19 and J is TRBJ2-1, with 12 nucleotides matching TRBD2. The CDR3 spans 13 residues. J lost 4 bases, V lost 8 bases, and 0 bases had no gene match. Per germline, CDR1 LNHDA and CDR2 SQIVND (reference sequence). The CDR3 coding sequence is TGTGCCAGTGGACTAGCGGGATACAATGAGCAGTTCTTC. Its translation is CASGLAGYNEQFF.

The chain is built from TRBV11-2 and TRBJ1-6, with a weak D call TRBD1 (5 bases). The germline gives CDR1 SGHAT, CDR2 FQNNGV. Trimming cost V 1 base and J 10 bases, with 17 bases left between them. The CDR3 sequence is 16 residues long. The CDR3 loop reads CASSLGAGSYSSPLHF. The CDR3, as DNA: TGTGCCAGCAGCTTAGGAGCAGGGTCGTATTCCTCACCCCTCCACTTT. The variable domain in full, with the rest retrieved from reference TRBV11-2 and TRBJ1-6, is EAGVAQSPRYKIIEKRQSVAFWCNPISGHATLYWYQQILGQGPKLLIQFQNNGVVDDSQLPKDRFSAERLKGVDSTLKIQPAKLEDSAVYLCASSLGAGSYSSPLHFGNGTRLTVT.

This clone was found a few times. V gene TRBV7-2 combines with J gene TRBJ2-7; the match to TRBD1 covers 10 bases. This CDR3 has 15 amino acids. The V gene's germline CDR1 is SGHTA and CDR2 FQGNSA. With 5 bases clipped from V and 4 bases from J, the junction kept 8 bases outside the gene matches. For the CDR3, the DNA is TGTGCCAGCAGCCTCCACGGGACAGGGGTATACGAGCAGTACTTC. Protein sequence: CASSLHGTGVYEQYF. The full variable domain, in which reference TRBV7-2 and TRBJ2-7 provide the parts outside the CDR3, is GAGVSQSPSNKVTEKGKDVELRCDPISGHTALYWYRQSLGQGLEFLIYFQGNSAPDKSGLPSDRFSAERTGGSVSTLTIQRTQQEDSAVYLCASSLHGTGVYEQYFGPGTRLTVT.

This chain uses TRBV29-1 with TRBJ2-7; D may be TRBD1 (5 bases). The CDR3 is 11 amino acids. V was cut by 4 bases and J by 2 bases, with 6 bases left in between. Germline V CDR1 and CDR2: SQVTM, ANQGSEA. CDR3 coding DNA: TGCAGCGTTGCAGGGACCTACGAGCAGTACTTC. Encoded protein: CSVAGTYEQYF.

This clone was seen more than once but under ten times. J is TRBJ1-5 and V is TRBV4-1; TRBD1 matches 7 bases. J lost 8 bases, V lost 2 bases, and 3 bases had no gene match. Germline CDR1 MGHRA, CDR2 YSYEKL. This CDR3 contains 13 residues. The CDR3 protein is CASSQNRGEPQHF. The CDR3 DNA follows: TGCGCCAGCAGCCAAAACAGGGGAGAGCCCCAGCATTTT.

The V call is TRBV7-3, the J call TRBJ2-7; 7 nucleotides align to TRBD1. CDR1 SGHTA and CDR2 FQGTGA come from the germline V gene. Trimming cost V 5 bases and J 7 bases; bases outside gene matches: 8. The CDR3 covers 13 residues. As DNA, the CDR3 is TGTGCCAGCAGCCCCGACAGGGCTCGGGAGCAGTACTTC. Protein sequence: CASSPDRAREQYF.

The V and J genes are TRBV5-1 and TRBJ2-7, with D tentatively TRBD2 (5 bases). Trimming removed 6 bases from V and 5 bases from J, with 15 bases in between. CDR1 is SGHRS, CDR2 YFSETQ, per germline. This CDR3 comprises 13 residues. CDR3 in DNA: TGCGCCAGCACAGGACTCCGAGGGAACGAGCAGTACTTC. As protein: CASTGLRGNEQYF.

J is TRBJ2-1 and V is TRBV9; 12 nucleotides match TRBD2. The V gene's germline CDR1 is SGDLS and CDR2 YYNGEE. This CDR3 has 21 amino acids. V trimming: 0 bases; J trimming: 3 bases; junction bases outside the gene matches: 16. Here the CDR3 DNA reads TGTGCCAGCAGCGTAGGGCTAGCGGGAGGGCCGGGGGGAGTGTTCTACAATGAGCAGTTCTTC. It translates to CASSVGLAGGPGGVFYNEQFF.

V is TRBV7-8 and J is TRBJ1-5, with D possibly being TRBD1 (6 bases). The CDR3 consists of 16 residues. The V and J ends lost 5 bases and 0 bases respectively, with 14 bases between them. Germline V CDR1 and CDR2: SGHVS, FQNEAQ. The DNA for the CDR3 is TGTGCCAGCAGCGCGATCCCAGGGGATAGCAATCAGCCCCAGCATTTT. Translating gives CASSAIPGDSNQPQHF.

The chain links TRBV10-3 to TRBJ2-2; 9 nucleotides agree with TRBD1. V shed 9 bases, J shed 2 bases, and the junction held 1 base outside the gene matches. The CDR3 totals 13 residues. Germline V gene sequence: CDR1 ENHRY, CDR2 SYGVKD. DNA for the CDR3: TGTGCCATAACAGGGGGCAACACCGGGGAGCTGTTTTTT. Translation gives CAITGGNTGELFF.

In this sample, this clone turned up a few times. This chain links TRBV28 with TRBJ1-6, with 7 bases matching TRBD1. CDR3 length: 15 residues. The V gene end was trimmed by 6 bases and the J gene end by 7 bases; junction bases not matched to a gene: 9. CDR1 is MDHEN, CDR2 SYDVKM, per germline. CDR3 in amino acids: CASRSPQGENSPLHF. For the CDR3, the DNA is TGTGCCAGCAGGAGCCCGCAGGGGGAGAATTCACCCCTCCACTTT.